These T cell receptor beta chains were read from a single sample in a study of blood T cells in healthy people across ages. TCRdb reprocessed the 5' RACE reads via MiXCR and lists one record per CDR3 protein. The profile shows hundreds of thousands of distinct CDR3 sequences, roughly 21% of them singletons. Sequencing input: blood. These receptors came from a man between 70 and 80 years old in good health. The CDR3 runs from the conserved cysteine through the conserved F or W. The D gene is left open where the match is weak. Size values are once, few and many counts, or a class for expanded clones, and some rows have none.

J gene: TRBJ2-3; V gene: TRBV20-1; D gene: NA; clone size: NA; CDR3 DNA: TGCAGTGCTAGCCAGCTAGTCAGCCCAGATACGCAGTATTTT; CDR3 protein: CSASQLVSPDTQYF
J gene: TRBJ2-5; V gene: TRBV2; D gene: NA; clone size: NA; CDR3 DNA: TGTGCCAGCAGTGAATTATATTCGGTGGAGACCCAGTACTTC; CDR3 protein: CASSELYSVETQYF
J gene: TRBJ2-7; V gene: TRBV4-1; D gene: NA; clone size: few; CDR3 DNA: TGCGCCAGCAGCCACAGCGGTCTGAGCTCCAACGAGCAGTACTTC; CDR3 protein: CASSHSGLSSNEQYF
J gene: TRBJ2-7; V gene: TRBV9; D gene: NA; clone size: NA; CDR3 DNA: TGTGCCAGCAGCGTAGGCCGTACGGGCCCCTACGAGCAGTACTTC; CDR3 protein: CASSVGRTGPYEQYF
J gene: TRBJ2-7; V gene: TRBV10-3; D gene: NA; clone size: NA; CDR3 DNA: TGTGTCGTGACCCCAGGGGTTCCCTACGAGCAGTACTTC; CDR3 protein: CVVTPGVPYEQYF
J gene: TRBJ2-1; V gene: TRBV3-1; D gene: NA; clone size: few; CDR3 DNA: TGTGCCAGCAGTGCCGGGGCGTCAGGTAATGAGCAGTTCTTC; CDR3 protein: CASSAGASGNEQFF
J gene: TRBJ2-1; V gene: TRBV18; D gene: NA; clone size: once; CDR3 DNA: TGTGCCAGCTCACCTACTACGGTCCAGTCGACCTACAATGAGCAGTTCTTC; CDR3 protein: CASSPTTVQSTYNEQFF
J gene: TRBJ1-4; V gene: TRBV18; D gene: TRBD1; clone size: few; CDR3 DNA: TGTGCCAGCTCACCACGGACAGGGGGCCATGAAAAACTGTTTTTT; CDR3 protein: CASSPRTGGHEKLFF
J gene: TRBJ2-7; V gene: TRBV6-5; D gene: TRBD1; clone size: few; CDR3 DNA: TGTGCCAGCAGTCCGCGACAGGGCGGCCACGAGCAGTACTTC; CDR3 protein: CASSPRQGGHEQYF
J gene: TRBJ1-1; V gene: TRBV5-6; D gene: TRBD1; clone size: few; CDR3 DNA: TGTGCCAGCAGCTTGTTTGACAGGGAAATGAACACTGAAGCTTTCTTT; CDR3 protein: CASSLFDREMNTEAFF
J gene: TRBJ1-1; V gene: TRBV9; D gene: TRBD1; clone size: NA; CDR3 DNA: TGTGCCAGCAGCACGCAGGGGGCTAGCACTGAAGCTTTCTTT; CDR3 protein: CASSTQGASTEAFF
J gene: TRBJ2-7; V gene: TRBV25-1; D gene: TRBD2; clone size: few; CDR3 DNA: TGTGCCAGCAGTTCTCCTAGCGGGAGATACGAGCAGTACTTC; CDR3 protein: CASSSPSGRYEQYF
J gene: TRBJ2-5; V gene: TRBV24-1; D gene: TRBD1; clone size: NA; CDR3 DNA: TGTGCCACCGGTGATGGGACAGGGGAGGCAGAGACCCAGTACTTC; CDR3 protein: CATGDGTGEAETQYF
J gene: TRBJ1-6; V gene: TRBV20-1; D gene: TRBD1; clone size: NA; CDR3 DNA: TGCAGTGCTAGAGACCACAGGGGGCTGAGCTCCTATAATTCACCCCTCCACTTT; CDR3 protein: CSARDHRGLSSYNSPLHF
J gene: TRBJ1-4; V gene: TRBV20-1; D gene: NA; clone size: few; CDR3 DNA: TGCAGTGCTAGAGAGGGGGCCAATAATGAAAAACTGTTTTTT; CDR3 protein: CSAREGANNEKLFF
J gene: TRBJ2-7; V gene: TRBV7-2; D gene: NA; clone size: NA; CDR3 DNA: TGTGCCAGCAGCCCGGGGACCCGCGAGCCTATTAACTTC; CDR3 protein: CASSPGTREPINF
J gene: TRBJ2-3; V gene: TRBV9; D gene: NA; clone size: many; CDR3 DNA: TGTGCCAGCAGCGTAGGCGGACAGATCACAGATACGCAGTATTTT; CDR3 protein: CASSVGGQITDTQYF
J gene: TRBJ2-7; V gene: TRBV19; D gene: TRBD2; clone size: many; CDR3 DNA: TGTGCCAGTAGTATAGCTAGCGGGAGCGAGCAGTACTTC; CDR3 protein: CASSIASGSEQYF
J gene: TRBJ2-1; V gene: TRBV20-1; D gene: NA; clone size: few; CDR3 DNA: TGCAGTGCTAGAGCTTACAATGAGCAGTTCTTC; CDR3 protein: CSARAYNEQFF
J gene: TRBJ2-7; V gene: TRBV7-8; D gene: TRBD2; clone size: NA; CDR3 DNA: TGTGCCAGCAGCTTAGGGATGACTAGCGGTTCATACGAGCAGTACTTC; CDR3 protein: CASSLGMTSGSYEQYF
J gene: TRBJ2-1; V gene: TRBV18; D gene: NA; clone size: NA; CDR3 DNA: TGTGCCAGCTCACTGTCTTCGGGATACGCAACCTACAATGAGCAGTTCTTC; CDR3 protein: CASSLSSGYATYNEQFF
J gene: TRBJ2-1; V gene: TRBV7-9; D gene: NA; clone size: few; CDR3 DNA: TGTGCCAGCAGTCCCTCCCGGGAGAATTACAATGAGCAGTTCTTC; CDR3 protein: CASSPSRENYNEQFF
J gene: TRBJ1-3; V gene: TRBV5-1; D gene: NA; clone size: few; CDR3 DNA: TGCGCCAGCAGCTTGGCCGCGGCGGCTGGAAACACCATATATTTT; CDR3 protein: CASSLAAAAGNTIYF
J gene: TRBJ2-4; V gene: TRBV6-2/TRBV6-3; D gene: NA; clone size: few; CDR3 DNA: TGTGCCAGCAGTTGGACCAGCCAAAACATTCAGTACTTC; CDR3 protein: CASSWTSQNIQYF
J gene: TRBJ2-2; V gene: TRBV10-3; D gene: NA; clone size: few; CDR3 DNA: TGTGCCATCAGCCGACTAGAAACCGGGGAGCTGTTTTTT; CDR3 protein: CAISRLETGELFF
J gene: TRBJ2-7; V gene: TRBV24-1; D gene: NA; clone size: many; CDR3 DNA: TGTGCCACCAGTGATTCTCGCGGGAAGGGGAACTTCGAGCAGTACTTC; CDR3 protein: CATSDSRGKGNFEQYF
J gene: TRBJ2-4; V gene: TRBV21-1; D gene: NA; clone size: few; CDR3 DNA: TGTGCCAGCAGCAAAGCTCGGCGGGAGTACGGCAAAAACATTCAGTACTTC; CDR3 protein: CASSKARREYGKNIQYF
J gene: TRBJ2-3; V gene: TRBV10-3; D gene: NA; clone size: many; CDR3 DNA: TGTGCCATCAGTGGTAATAGCGAAATAGATACGCAGTATTTT; CDR3 protein: CAISGNSEIDTQYF
J gene: TRBJ2-7; V gene: TRBV12-3/TRBV12-4; D gene: TRBD1; clone size: few; CDR3 DNA: TGTGCCAGCAGACCGGGACAGGGGTTATACGAGCAGTACTTC; CDR3 protein: CASRPGQGLYEQYF
J gene: TRBJ1-2; V gene: TRBV5-1; D gene: NA; clone size: NA; CDR3 DNA: TGCGCCAGCAGCACCCTACAGGTCGGGTATGGCTACACCTTC; CDR3 protein: CASSTLQVGYGYTF
J gene: TRBJ2-7; V gene: TRBV11-1; D gene: NA; clone size: NA; CDR3 DNA: TGTGCCAGCAGCGATAGAACCTACGAGCAGTACTTC; CDR3 protein: CASSDRTYEQYF
J gene: TRBJ1-4; V gene: TRBV16; D gene: NA; clone size: NA; CDR3 DNA: TGTGCCAGCAGCCAATCGCCGCTTAATGAAAAACTGTTTTTT; CDR3 protein: CASSQSPLNEKLFF
J gene: TRBJ1-2; V gene: TRBV16; D gene: TRBD1; clone size: few; CDR3 DNA: TGTGCCAGCAGCCGATCGACAGGGCACTACTATGGCTACACCTTC; CDR3 protein: CASSRSTGHYYGYTF